The next 9 T cell receptor beta chains were all read from a single sample in a study of identical twins. TCRdb re-analysed the 5' RACE reads in MiXCR, keeping a single row per CDR3 protein. Of some 300,000 distinct CDR3 sequences in the sample, roughly an eighth were seen once. These data also formed part of another study, on yellow fever vaccine responses in identical twins.

The sequencing sample was made of CD8+ T cells sorted from blood. The receptors were gathered from a woman in her late teens or twenties in good health.

The chain uses TRBV5-1 and TRBJ2-7; TRBD2 matches at 8 bases. The CDR3 is 16 amino acids. V gave up 5 bases and J gave up 5 bases; unmatched junction bases: 15. CDR1 SGHRS and CDR2 YFSETQ come from the germline V gene. DNA of the CDR3: TGCGCCAGCAGGCCCGGGGCTAGCGGGCCCAAGAACGAGCAGTACTTC. Translating gives CASRPGASGPKNEQYF. The full variable domain, in which reference TRBV5-1 and TRBJ2-7 provide the parts outside the CDR3, is KAGVTQTPRYLIKTRGQQVTLSCSPISGHRSVSWYQQTPGQGLQFLFEYFSETQRNKGNFPGRFSGRQFSNSRSEMNVSTLELGDSALYLCASRPGASGPKNEQYFGPGTRLTVT.

The rearrangement joins TRBV7-9 to TRBJ1-2, with a weak D call TRBD1 (6 bases). Trimming left V 5 bases short and J 8 bases short, with 21 bases between. From germline, CDR1 is SEHNR and CDR2 FQNEAQ (reference sequence). CDR3 length: 15 residues. The CDR3 sequence is CASSIPGAGVRGYTF. The CDR3 DNA sequence: TGTGCCAGCAGCATACCTGGGGCAGGGGTGCGGGGCTACACCTTC.

This clonotype has a handful of counts. This sequence joins TRBV7-6 and TRBJ2-1; TRBD2 aligns across 9 bases. CDR1 and CDR2 from the germline V gene are SGHVS and FNYEAQ. The CDR3 totals 16 residues. V lost 5 bases and J lost 1; bases outside the gene matches: 6. The CDR3 here is CASSGLAGVSYNEQFF. CDR3 DNA: TGTGCCAGCAGCGGTTTAGCGGGAGTGTCCTACAATGAGCAGTTCTTC.

The chain employs TRBV29-1 and TRBJ2-1, with 7 bases that match TRBD1. CDR1 SQVTM and CDR2 ANQGSEA come from the germline V gene. This CDR3 spans 16 amino acids. V dropped 7 bases and J dropped 0; count of bases not matched to a gene: 12. This CDR3 is CSAEGDRESSYNEQFF. CDR3 nucleotide sequence: TGCAGCGCAGAGGGGGACAGAGAAAGCTCCTACAATGAGCAGTTCTTC.

This chain connects TRBV21-1 to TRBJ1-1. TRBV21-1 has pseudogene status. The CDR3 totals 13 residues. The CDR3 nucleotides read TGTGCCAGCAGCAGGGTCCTCAACACTGAAGCTTTCTTT. Translating gives CASSRVLNTEAFF.

V usage is TRBV20-1 and J usage is TRBJ2-3; D may be TRBD2 (6 bases). V was pared by 0 bases and J by 5 bases, with 21 bases between. The CDR3 consists of 17 residues. Germline-derived CDR1 and CDR2 are DFQATT and SNEGSKA (reference sequence). For the CDR3, the DNA is TGCAGTGCTAGAGATCGCAATCGGGCGGGGCACGTAGATACGCAGTATTTT. It codes for CSARDRNRAGHVDTQYF.

The chain joins TRBV6-5 to TRBJ2-5; D uncertain. Germline V gene lookup returns CDR1 MNHEY and CDR2 SVGAGI. Between the trimmed V and J ends, which lost 8 bases and 0 bases, there was a span of 4 bases. This CDR3 has 11 amino acids. CDR3 in amino acids: CASGDQETQYF. For the CDR3, the DNA is TGTGCCAGCGGGGACCAAGAGACCCAGTACTTC.

The chain recombines TRBV18 with TRBJ2-2; 8 bases line up with TRBD2. This CDR3 has 15 residues. Germline V gene sequence: CDR1 KGHSH, CDR2 LQKENI. Trimming at V came to 3 bases and at J to 4 bases, leaving 4 bases not matched to a gene. The CDR3 protein is CASSPKRETTGELFF. For the CDR3, the DNA is TGTGCCAGCTCACCGAAGCGGGAGACCACCGGGGAGCTGTTTTTT.

This clonotype appeared many times. The rearrangement links TRBV12-3 or TRBV12-4 to TRBJ1-5; D is unresolved. V was trimmed by 2 bases and J by 5 bases, leaving 10 bases between them. The CDR3 is 14 amino acids. Here the CDR3 DNA reads TGTGCCAGCAGTTTACGTGGCAGCGATCAGCCCCAGCATTTT. Its translation: CASSLRGSDQPQHF.